These 19 T cell receptor beta chains share one sample of origin, sequenced in a study of cytomegalovirus exposure and HLA in healthy donors. Researchers ran the PCR with 60 Vbeta and 13 Jbeta primers. This table comes from immunoSEQ multiplex PCR, and its TCRdb copy is limited to in-frame clones, with some not included. The sample contains about 50,000 clones, more than 60% of which appear only once. Sample: PBMCs. The receptor set was obtained from a woman in her thirties or forties in good health and CMV-seropositive.

The chain links TRBV5-8 to TRBJ2-3; the match to TRBD1 covers 7 bases. Germline CDR1 reads SGHTS; CDR2 reads YDEGEE. There are 15 residues in the CDR3. V lost 6 bases to trimming and J lost 0 bases; unmatched junction nucleotides: 7. Here the CDR3 DNA reads TGTGCCAGCAACCCGGGACAGTCGAGCACAGATACGCAGTATTTT. Translating it yields CASNPGQSSTDTQYF.

This chain connects TRBV9 to TRBJ2-7; 7 bases align to TRBD1. V lost 4 bases to trimming and J lost 6 bases; unmatched junction nucleotides: 7. The CDR3 spans 13 residues. Germline V gene data show CDR1 as SGDLS and CDR2 as YYNGEE. The CDR3 DNA follows: TGTGCCAGCAGCAAGGAAGCAGGGGGCGAGCAGTACTTC. This sequence encodes CASSKEAGGEQYF.

The genes are TRBV19 and TRBJ1-5; D gene unclear. Germline V gene data show CDR1 as LNHDA and CDR2 as SQIVND (reference sequence). Trimming cost V 3 bases and J 4 bases, with 7 bases left between them. There are 13 residues in the CDR3. The CDR3 coding sequence is TGTGCCAGTAGTATTGTACGGAATCAGCCCCAGCATTTT. Protein product: CASSIVRNQPQHF.

This chain uses TRBV6-1 with TRBJ2-7; the match to TRBD1 covers 7 bases. The CDR3 runs to 15 residues. Germline V gene data show CDR1 as MNHNS and CDR2 as SASEGT. V lost 7 bases to trimming and J lost 8 bases; unmatched junction nucleotides: 17. The CDR3 loop reads CASKGSGQRTPQQYF. The CDR3 nucleotides read TGTGCCAGCAAGGGGTCGGGACAGCGGACTCCACAGCAGTACTTC.

In its sample, this clone was seen a few times. The V gene is TRBV11-2, the J gene TRBJ2-3, with D perhaps matching TRBD1 (5 bases). The CDR3 is made up of 13 amino acids. The V gene's germline CDR1 is SGHAT and CDR2 FQNNGV. The ends were cut back, 5 bases at V and 4 bases at J, with 10 bases in the middle. CDR3 sequence reads: CASSVSGPDTQYF. CDR3 in DNA: TGTGCCAGCAGCGTATCAGGGCCAGATACGCAGTATTTT.

This chain uses TRBV10-2 with TRBJ1-2, with TRBD1 matching 7 bases. Trimming at V came to 2 bases and at J to 2 bases, leaving 2 bases not matched to a gene. Germline V gene lookup returns CDR1 WSHSY and CDR2 SAAADI. This CDR3 is built from 14 residues. CDR3 loop: CASSEPDRNYGYTF. The CDR3 DNA reads TGCGCCAGCAGTGAGCCGGACAGGAACTATGGCTACACCTTC.

The count of this clone is one. The V and J genes are TRBV6-6 and TRBJ2-2, with 7 bases matching TRBD1. The J segment lost 4 bases and the V segment lost 0 bases, leaving 5 bases of the junction unmatched. The CDR3 extends over 16 amino acids. Germline CDR1 MNHNY, CDR2 SVGAGI (reference sequence). CDR3 region: CASSYSRGQGTGELFF. The CDR3 bases are TGTGCCAGCAGTTACTCGAGGGGGCAGGGCACCGGGGAGCTGTTTTTT.

This rearrangement joins TRBV4-3 to TRBJ2-3; 12 nucleotides agree with TRBD2. The CDR3 runs 16 residues. Germline V CDR1 and CDR2: LGHNA, YSLEER. Trimming cost V 4 bases and J 2 bases; bases outside gene matches: 4. CDR3 protein: CASSRGTSGLTDTQYF. In DNA, the CDR3 is TGCGCCAGCAGCCGTGGGACTAGCGGGCTCACAGATACGCAGTATTTT.

V gene TRBV5-1 combines with J gene TRBJ1-1; no firm D call. The CDR3 sequence is 13 residues long. V was clipped by 0 bases and J by 7 bases, with 10 bases between them. Germline V CDR1 and CDR2: SGHRS, YFSETQ. In nucleotides, the CDR3 is TGCGCCAGCAGCTTGGCAGTGGAGGGTGAAGCTTTCTTT. It encodes CASSLAVEGEAFF.

This rearrangement joins TRBV6-4 to TRBJ2-7; 9 bases map to TRBD1. The CDR3 has 15 residues. Germline V gene sequence: CDR1 MRHNA, CDR2 SNTAGT. V lost 3 bases, J lost 0 bases, and 3 bases stayed unmatched. CDR3 in DNA: TGTGCCAGCAGTGAAGGGACAGGGAGCTCCTACGAGCAGTACTTC. Translating it yields CASSEGTGSSYEQYF.

This clone occurred once. J is TRBJ2-7 and V is TRBV27; tentative D call: TRBD1 (6 bases). This CDR3 spans 13 amino acids. Germline lookup yields CDR1 MNHEY and CDR2 SMNVEV (reference sequence). Trimming cost V 4 bases and J 7 bases, with 14 bases left between them. The CDR3 coding sequence is TGTGCCAGCAGTTCCCGACAGGTCTGGGAGCAGTACTTC. Its protein product is CASSSRQVWEQYF.

This clone was counted a few times. V is TRBV7-3 and J is TRBJ2-7; possibly TRBD2 for D (7 bases). V was cut by 5 bases and J by 6 bases, with 17 bases left in between. Germline CDR1 and CDR2: SGHTA and FQGTGA. The CDR3 contains 14 residues. The CDR3 DNA is TGTGCCAGCAGCACTTCGGGGGGCAGTGGCGAGCAGTACTTC. It translates to CASSTSGGSGEQYF.

This clone was observed a few times. The V call is TRBV19, the J call TRBJ1-6; 7 nucleotides agree with TRBD1. CDR1 is LNHDA, CDR2 SQIVND, per germline (reference sequence). The V and J ends lost 7 bases and 7 bases, in that order; junction bases with no gene match: 7. The CDR3 is made up of 14 amino acids. The CDR3 region has the DNA TGTGCCAGTACCCCCGGGACAGAAAATTCACCCCTCCACTTT. Its translation: CASTPGTENSPLHF.

The V and J genes are TRBV7-8 and TRBJ2-7; no reliable D call. V shed 0 bases and J shed 3 bases, with 9 bases lying between them. CDR1 and CDR2 from the germline V gene are SGHVS and FQNEAQ. This CDR3 comprises 14 residues. CDR3 coding DNA: TGTGCCAGCAGCTTAGCAGCGAGAGACTACGAGCAGTACTTC. Translating gives CASSLAARDYEQYF.

The V and J genes are TRBV16 and TRBJ2-5, with D perhaps TRBD2 (5 bases). The CDR3 has 16 residues. V was shortened by 2 bases and J by 5 bases, with 18 bases between the two germline ends. Germline loops: CDR1 KGHSY, CDR2 FQNENV. The DNA of the CDR3 is TGTGCCAGCAGCCAACGCTTACTAGGGCCGGAGGAGACCCAGTACTTC. It codes for CASSQRLLGPEETQYF.

The chain recombines TRBV25-1 with TRBJ1-6; tentatively, D is TRBD1 (5 bases). This CDR3 contains 14 residues. CDR1 is MGHDK and CDR2 is SYGVNS in the germline V gene. Deletions cut 6 bases from V and 0 bases from J, with 6 bases between. CDR3 sequence: CASRQDSYNSPLHF. The CDR3 DNA sequence: TGTGCCAGCAGACAGGACTCCTATAATTCACCCCTCCACTTT.

The V call is TRBV6-5, the J call TRBJ2-7, with TRBD1 matching 10 bases. Germline V gene sequence: CDR1 MNHEY, CDR2 SVGAGI. This CDR3 has 15 residues. Trimming removed 5 bases from V and 4 bases from J; junction bases left unmatched: 8. This chain's CDR3 is CASSQQTGGPYEQYF. CDR3 DNA sequence: TGTGCCAGCAGTCAGCAGACAGGGGGCCCTTACGAGCAGTACTTC.

The chain couples TRBV6-6 to TRBJ1-2; D not certain. Germline lookup yields CDR1 MNHNY and CDR2 SVGAGI (reference sequence). V lost 11 bases and J 9 bases, leaving 19 bases between the germline ends. This CDR3 has 12 amino acids. The CDR3 DNA is TGTGCCTCCAAGGTGGAGGCTGCGAGCTACACCTTC. Protein sequence: CASKVEAASYTF.

A few counts support this clone. CDR3 nucleotide sequence: TGTGCCAGCAGCCAGGGACTGGACCGTAATGAGCAGTTCTTC. Its protein is CASSQGLDRNEQFF. This chain links TRBV6-5 with TRBJ2-1; maybe TRBD2 (6 bases). V lost 6 bases to trimming and J lost 7 bases, with 16 bases between them. Germline V CDR1 and CDR2: MNHEY, SVGAGI. This CDR3 contains 14 residues.